The 25 T cell receptor beta chains below all came from one sample that was sequenced in a study of Ad26.COV2.S vaccination and SARS-CoV-2 variants. Generated by immunoSEQ multiplex PCR, the TCRdb table keeps only in-frame clones and is missing some. In the table there are around 400,000 clones, 80% to 95% of which are singletons. Documented treatment: roughly 20 received Ad26.COV2.S at low or high dose, single or two shots; roughly five received placebo; per-sample allocation not given. Specimen acquisition occurred on day 63 following the initial vaccine or placebo injection. This specimen was peripheral blood, taken in a trial of Ad26.COV2.S vaccine versus placebo. The receptors were gathered from a person aged 18-60 years who received the Ad26.COV2.S COVID-19 vaccine or a placebo.

The chain carries TRBV12-5 and TRBJ2-3, with TRBD2 identical over 10 bases. The CDR3 runs 17 residues. The V and J ends lost 2 bases and 4 bases, in that order; junction bases with no gene match: 9. Germline CDR1 reads LGHNT; CDR2 reads FRNRAP. This chain's CDR3 is CASGLSSSGSIADTQYF. The CDR3 nucleotides are TGTGCTAGTGGTTTGTCCTCTAGCGGGAGTATCGCAGATACGCAGTATTTT.

J is TRBJ2-3 and V is TRBV19; maybe TRBD1 (5 bases). V was clipped by 5 bases and J by 6 bases, with 12 bases between them. Germline values: CDR1 LNHDA, CDR2 SQIVND (reference sequence). The CDR3 has 13 residues. The CDR3 here is CASSDRKMDTQYF. In DNA, the CDR3 is TGTGCCAGTAGTGACAGAAAGATGGATACGCAGTATTTT.

This rearrangement joins TRBV2 to TRBJ1-4; D ambiguous. This CDR3 has 15 amino acids. With 8 bases removed from V and 0 bases from J, the gap between germline ends came to 13 bases. Germline lookup yields CDR1 SNHLY and CDR2 FYNNEI. The CDR3: CASLRTDATNEKLFF. The DNA of the CDR3 is TGTGCCAGCTTAAGAACGGACGCAACTAATGAAAAACTGTTTTTT.

Written as DNA, the CDR3 is TGTGCCAGCAGTTTGAGTGGGCGGACTGAAGCTTTCTTT. It encodes CASSLSGRTEAFF. This sequence joins TRBV12-3 or TRBV12-4 and TRBJ1-1, with D unclear. This CDR3 contains 13 residues. V was cut by 3 bases and J by 5 bases, with 10 bases left in between.

The CDR3 DNA reads as TGCGCCAGCAGTCCGGCCCGAGATACGCAGTATTTT. Translation gives CASSPARDTQYF. The chain carries TRBV5-1 and TRBJ2-3; no clear D. This CDR3 contains 12 residues. V was shortened by 5 bases and J by 5 bases, with 9 bases between the two germline ends. CDR1 and CDR2 (germline): SGHRS, YFSETQ.

This clone was detected only a few times. This chain links TRBV7-6 with TRBJ2-2; TRBD2 matches 8 bases. Germline CDR1 SGHVS, CDR2 FNYEAQ. The CDR3 contains 17 residues. V shed 3 bases, J shed 0 bases, and the junction held 6 bases outside the gene matches. CDR3: CASSLNPGGSNTGELFF. The CDR3 coding sequence is TGTGCCAGCAGCTTGAATCCGGGAGGGTCGAACACCGGGGAGCTGTTTTTT.

On this clone itself: This same CDR3 is encoded by further DNA sequences in the sample. The V call is TRBV5-1, the J call TRBJ2-3; D is uncertain. With 5 bases removed from V and 5 bases from J, the gap between germline ends came to 9 bases. CDR1 and CDR2 (germline): SGHRS, YFSETQ. CDR3 size: 12 residues. The CDR3 sequence is CASSRSQDTQYF. The CDR3 DNA follows: TGCGCCAGCAGTAGGAGCCAAGATACGCAGTATTTT.

The V call is TRBV27, the J call TRBJ2-7; no clear D gene. Germline CDR1 MNHEY, CDR2 SMNVEV (reference sequence). The germline V and J ends were trimmed by 2 bases and 1 base, with 12 bases remaining between them. This CDR3 is 15 amino acids long. CDR3 nucleotides: TGTGCCAGCAGTTTAAAGGCAGCAATATCCTACGAGCAGTACTTC. Translated: CASSLKAAISYEQYF.

This chain joins TRBV4-2 and TRBJ1-5; no reliable D call. CDR1 is LGHNA, CDR2 YNFKEQ, per germline. This CDR3 has 15 amino acids. V lost 1 base to trimming and J lost 0 bases, with 7 bases between them. The CDR3 DNA reads TGTGCCAGCAGCCAAGGTCGAGGTAGCAATCAGCCCCAGCATTTT. It specifies CASSQGRGSNQPQHF.

The chain uses TRBV21-1 and TRBJ2-7; the table's D call of TRBD1 was not tested on the DNA. TRBV21-1 is a documented pseudogene. The CDR3 consists of 15 residues. Written as DNA, the CDR3 is TGTGCCAGCAGCCAAGGGACAGGGAGGGCCTACGAGCAGTACTTC. It specifies CASSQGTGRAYEQYF.

CDR3 residues: CASSSTGGTNEKLFF. CDR3 nucleotide sequence: TGCGCCAGCAGCAGTACAGGGGGCACTAATGAAAAACTGTTTTTT. The rearrangement links TRBV5-1 to TRBJ1-4; 9 bases match TRBD1. Looked up from germline, CDR1 is SGHRS and CDR2 is YFSETQ. J lost 2 bases, V lost 4 bases, and 3 bases had no gene match. The CDR3 runs to 15 residues. Full variable domain (outside the CDR3, taken from reference TRBV5-1 and TRBJ1-4): KAGVTQTPRYLIKTRGQQVTLSCSPISGHRSVSWYQQTPGQGLQFLFEYFSETQRNKGNFPGRFSGRQFSNSRSEMNVSTLELGDSALYLCASSSTGGTNEKLFFGSGTQLSVL.

The chain recombines TRBV9 with TRBJ1-2, with 7 bases lining up with TRBD1. The CDR3 has 13 amino acids. Germline V gene lookup returns CDR1 SGDLS and CDR2 YYNGEE. Trimming cost V 3 bases and J 4 bases; bases outside gene matches: 3. The CDR3 nucleotides are TGTGCCAGCAGCGGCGACAGGGTCTATGGCTACACCTTC. Protein sequence: CASSGDRVYGYTF. Complete variable domain (other parts from reference TRBV9 and TRBJ1-2): DSGVTQTPKHLITATGQRVTLRCSPRSGDLSVYWYQQSLDQGLQFLIQYYNGEERAKGNILERFSAQQFPDLHSELNLSSLELGDSALYFCASSGDRVYGYTFGSGTRLTVV.

The chain links TRBV11-2 to TRBJ2-1, with TRBD2 matching over 7 bases. CDR3 size: 15 residues. Trimming removed 4 bases from V and 0 bases from J; junction bases left unmatched: 3. Germline CDR1 is SGHAT and CDR2 is FQNNGV. The CDR3 DNA reads TGTGCCAGCAGCTCGCGGACTAGCTCCTACAATGAGCAGTTCTTC. Residues: CASSSRTSSYNEQFF.

The CDR3: CASSLDGTSSYEQYF. The CDR3 nucleotides are TGCGCCAGCAGCTTGGACGGGACGTCTTCCTACGAGCAGTACTTC. This chain links TRBV5-1 with TRBJ2-7; D is perhaps TRBD1 or TRBD2 (5 bases each). The germline V gene encodes CDR1 SGHRS and CDR2 YFSETQ. This CDR3 has 15 residues. Trimming removed 0 bases from V and 1 base from J, with 11 bases in between. The full variable domain, in which reference TRBV5-1 and TRBJ2-7 provide the parts outside the CDR3, is KAGVTQTPRYLIKTRGQQVTLSCSPISGHRSVSWYQQTPGQGLQFLFEYFSETQRNKGNFPGRFSGRQFSNSRSEMNVSTLELGDSALYLCASSLDGTSSYEQYFGPGTRLTVT.

V and J are TRBV2 and TRBJ2-1; the match to TRBD2 covers 10 bases. CDR3 length equals 14 residues. Germline V gene data show CDR1 as SNHLY and CDR2 as FYNNEI. Losses at the gene ends were 4 bases for V and 9 bases for J; bases not matched to a gene: 6. CDR3 coding DNA: TGTGCCAGCAGTGTTACTAGCGGGAAGGGTGAGCAGTTCTTC. It encodes CASSVTSGKGEQFF.

The rearrangement links TRBV19 to TRBJ2-3; D may match TRBD1 or TRBD2 (6 bases each). Trimming pared 0 bases from V and 0 bases from J, leaving 16 bases between. The CDR3 runs 18 residues. Germline-derived CDR1 and CDR2 are LNHDA and SQIVND (reference sequence). The CDR3 sequence: CASSIDSGGTTSTDTQYF. The CDR3 DNA is TGTGCCAGTAGTATAGATTCCGGGGGCACGACTAGCACAGATACGCAGTATTTT.

The chain combines TRBV24-1 with TRBJ2-1; 7 nucleotides agree with TRBD1. This CDR3 spans 15 amino acids. The J segment lost 5 bases and the V segment lost 4 bases, leaving 7 bases of the junction unmatched. Germline V gives CDR1 KGHDR, CDR2 SFDVKD. The CDR3 sequence: CATSDKTGLHNEQFF. DNA of the CDR3: TGTGCCACCAGTGACAAGACAGGGCTCCACAATGAGCAGTTCTTC.

The chain recombines TRBV6-5 with TRBJ2-2, with D uncertain. V gave up 1 base and J gave up 6 bases, with 15 bases separating them. Looked up from germline, CDR1 is MNHEY and CDR2 is SVGAGI. There are 16 residues in the CDR3. CDR3 sequence reads: CASSYLHISSAGELFF. As DNA, the CDR3 is TGTGCCAGCAGTTACTTACACATCAGCTCGGCCGGGGAGCTGTTTTTT.

This chain connects TRBV6-5 to TRBJ1-2; possibly TRBD1 for D (6 bases). There are 16 residues in the CDR3. Germline lookup yields CDR1 MNHEY and CDR2 SVGAGI. V dropped 2 bases and J dropped 5 bases, with 18 bases sitting between them. CDR3 nucleotide sequence: TGTGCCAGCAGTTACAACCCCAGGGGCGCGGCATATGGCTACACCTTC. It codes for CASSYNPRGAAYGYTF.

The V gene is TRBV6-5, the J gene TRBJ1-5, with D possibly TRBD1 on 5 matching bases. V lost 6 bases to trimming and J lost 7 bases, with 19 bases between them. CDR1 and CDR2 (germline): MNHEY, SVGAGI. The CDR3 totals 15 residues. The CDR3 nucleotides read TGTGCCAGCAGGCGAGGGACCCTGGGGAGCCAGCCCCAGCATTTT. It yields the protein CASRRGTLGSQPQHF.

V usage is TRBV13 and J usage is TRBJ1-1; D ambiguous. Trimming removed 4 bases from V and 1 base from J, with 7 bases in between. The CDR3 loop spans 13 amino acids. Germline V gene lookup returns CDR1 PRHDT and CDR2 FYEKMQ (reference sequence). This CDR3 reads CASSSGGNTEAFF. DNA of the CDR3: TGTGCCAGCAGCTCGGGTGGGAACACTGAAGCTTTCTTT. Full variable domain (rest looked up from reference TRBV13 and TRBJ1-1): AAGVIQSPRHLIKEKRETATLKCYPIPRHDTVYWYQQGPGQDPQFLISFYEKMQSDKGSIPDRFSAQQFSDYHSELNMSSLELGDSALYFCASSSGGNTEAFFGQGTRLTVV.

The chain links TRBV18 to TRBJ2-2, with unresolved D. V lost 3 bases and J 3 bases, leaving 5 bases between the germline ends. This CDR3 has 13 amino acids. The germline CDR1 and CDR2 sequences are KGHSH and LQKENI. The CDR3 is CASSPLDTGELFF. Written as DNA, the CDR3 is TGTGCCAGCTCACCCTTGGACACCGGGGAGCTGTTTTTT.

The chain couples TRBV5-1 to TRBJ1-3; TRBD1 is a possible D gene (5 bases). The V gene's germline CDR1 is SGHRS and CDR2 YFSETQ. V was pared by 0 bases and J by 0 bases, with 10 bases between. CDR3 length equals 16 residues. CDR3 sequence reads: CASSLGDSLSGNTIYF. DNA for the CDR3: TGCGCCAGCAGCTTGGGGGACTCCCTCTCTGGAAACACCATATATTTT. Filled out from reference TRBV5-1 and TRBJ1-3, the complete variable domain reads KAGVTQTPRYLIKTRGQQVTLSCSPISGHRSVSWYQQTPGQGLQFLFEYFSETQRNKGNFPGRFSGRQFSNSRSEMNVSTLELGDSALYLCASSLGDSLSGNTIYFGEGSWLTVV.

The chain joins TRBV29-1 to TRBJ2-5; possibly TRBD2 for D (6 bases). The ends were cut back, 4 bases at V and 3 bases at J, with 9 bases in the middle. Germline V lookup: CDR1 SQVTM, CDR2 ANQGSEA. This CDR3 region has 12 residues. The CDR3 bases are TGCAGCGTTGTCCGCGGGGAAGAGACCCAGTACTTC. It yields the protein CSVVRGEETQYF.

V and J are TRBV6-5 and TRBJ2-5; no firm D call. Germline loops: CDR1 MNHEY, CDR2 SVGAGI. The V and J ends lost 3 bases and 5 bases respectively, with 16 bases between them. This CDR3 is 15 amino acids long. In DNA, the CDR3 is TGTGCCAGCAGTTATTCGGCCATCTCTGGGGAGACCCAGTACTTC. Translating it yields CASSYSAISGETQYF.